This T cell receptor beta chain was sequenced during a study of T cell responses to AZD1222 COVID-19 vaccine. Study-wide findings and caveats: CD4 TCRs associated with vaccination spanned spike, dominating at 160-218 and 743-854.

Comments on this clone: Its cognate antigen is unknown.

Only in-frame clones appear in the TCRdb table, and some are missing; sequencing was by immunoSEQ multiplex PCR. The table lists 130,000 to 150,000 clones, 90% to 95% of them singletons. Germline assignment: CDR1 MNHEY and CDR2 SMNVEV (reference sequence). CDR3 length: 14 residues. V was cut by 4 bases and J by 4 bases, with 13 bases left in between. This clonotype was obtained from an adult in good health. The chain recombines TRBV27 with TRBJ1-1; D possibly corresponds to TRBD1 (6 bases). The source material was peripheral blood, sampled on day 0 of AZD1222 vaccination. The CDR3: CASSYQGGGTEAFF. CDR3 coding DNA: TGTGCCAGCAGTTATCAGGGAGGGGGCACTGAAGCTTTCTTT.